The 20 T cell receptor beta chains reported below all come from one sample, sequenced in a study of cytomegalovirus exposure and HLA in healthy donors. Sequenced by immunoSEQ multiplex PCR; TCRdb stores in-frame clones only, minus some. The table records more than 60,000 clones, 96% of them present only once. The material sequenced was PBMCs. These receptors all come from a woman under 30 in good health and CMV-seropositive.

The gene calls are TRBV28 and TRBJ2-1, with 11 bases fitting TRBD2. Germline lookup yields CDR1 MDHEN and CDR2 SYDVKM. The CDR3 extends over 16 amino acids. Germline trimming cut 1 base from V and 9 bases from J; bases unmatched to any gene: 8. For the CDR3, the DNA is TGTGCCAGCAGTTTATTAGCCCTAGCGGGAGGTGCTGAGCAGTTCTTC. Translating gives CASSLLALAGGAEQFF. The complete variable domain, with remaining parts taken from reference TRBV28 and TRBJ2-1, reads DVKVTQSSRYLVKRTGEKVFLECVQDMDHENMFWYRQDPGLGLRLIYFSYDVKMKEKGDIPEGYSVSREKKERFSLILESASTNQTSMYLCASSLLALAGGAEQFFGPGTRLTVL.

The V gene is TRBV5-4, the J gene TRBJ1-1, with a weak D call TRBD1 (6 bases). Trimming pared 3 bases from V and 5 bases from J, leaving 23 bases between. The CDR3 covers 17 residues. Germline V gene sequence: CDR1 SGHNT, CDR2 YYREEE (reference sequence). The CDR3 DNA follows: TGTGCCAGCAGCTGGACGACAGGTTTAAAAGGGAGTACTGAAGCTTTCTTT. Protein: CASSWTTGLKGSTEAFF.

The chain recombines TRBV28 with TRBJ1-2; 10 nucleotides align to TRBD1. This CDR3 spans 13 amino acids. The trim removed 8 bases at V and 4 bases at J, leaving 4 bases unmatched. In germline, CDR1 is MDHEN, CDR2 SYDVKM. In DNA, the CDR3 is TGTGCCAGCGAGACAGGGGGCTTCTATGGCTACACCTTC. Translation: CASETGGFYGYTF.

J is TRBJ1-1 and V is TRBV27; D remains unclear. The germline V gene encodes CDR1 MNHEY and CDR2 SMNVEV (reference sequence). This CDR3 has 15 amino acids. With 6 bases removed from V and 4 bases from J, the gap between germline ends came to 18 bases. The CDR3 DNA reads TGTGCCAGCAGAATATCTTCGGCAGGATCCACTGAAGCTTTCTTT. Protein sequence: CASRISSAGSTEAFF.

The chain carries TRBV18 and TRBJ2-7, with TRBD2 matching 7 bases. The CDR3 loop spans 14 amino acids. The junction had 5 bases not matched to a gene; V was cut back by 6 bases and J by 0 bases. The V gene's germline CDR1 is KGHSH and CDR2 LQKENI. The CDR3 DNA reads TGTGCCAGCTCTCGAGGGAGGGGCTCCTACGAGCAGTACTTC. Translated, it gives CASSRGRGSYEQYF.

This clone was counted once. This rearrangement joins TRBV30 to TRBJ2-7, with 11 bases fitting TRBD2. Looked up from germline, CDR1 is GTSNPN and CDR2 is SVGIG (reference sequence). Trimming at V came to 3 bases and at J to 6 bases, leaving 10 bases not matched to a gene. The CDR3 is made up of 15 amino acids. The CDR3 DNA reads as TGTGCCTGGAGCGCCTTAGCGGGAGGGCCCCGCGAGCAGTACTTC. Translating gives CAWSALAGGPREQYF.

The CDR3 is CASSYVWGLVGELFF. The CDR3 region has the DNA TGTGCCAGCAGTTACGTTTGGGGGCTCGTCGGGGAGCTGTTTTTT. The genes are TRBV6-6 and TRBJ2-2; D possibly corresponds to TRBD1 (6 bases). Germline V CDR1 and CDR2: MNHNY, SVGAGI (reference sequence). The CDR3 covers 15 residues. The V end lost 2 bases, the J end lost 7 bases, and 14 bases lay between the germline ends.

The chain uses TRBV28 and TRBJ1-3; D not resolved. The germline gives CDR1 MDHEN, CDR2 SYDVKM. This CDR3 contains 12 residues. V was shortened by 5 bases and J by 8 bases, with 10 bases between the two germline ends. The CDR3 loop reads CASSPGRHTIYF. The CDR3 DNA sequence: TGTGCCAGCAGTCCGGGGAGGCACACCATATATTTT.

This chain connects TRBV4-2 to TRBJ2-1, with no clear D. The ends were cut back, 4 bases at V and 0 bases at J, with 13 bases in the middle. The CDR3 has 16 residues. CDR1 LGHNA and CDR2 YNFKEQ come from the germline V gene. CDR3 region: CASSRGAYSSYNEQFF. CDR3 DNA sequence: TGTGCCAGCAGCCGTGGAGCGTATAGCTCCTACAATGAGCAGTTCTTC.

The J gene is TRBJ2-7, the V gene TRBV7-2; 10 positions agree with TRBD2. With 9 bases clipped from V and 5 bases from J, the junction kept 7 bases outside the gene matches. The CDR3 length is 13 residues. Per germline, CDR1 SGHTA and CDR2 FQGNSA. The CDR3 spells CASKREGPNEQYF. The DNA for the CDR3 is TGTGCCAGTAAGCGGGAGGGCCCCAACGAGCAGTACTTC.

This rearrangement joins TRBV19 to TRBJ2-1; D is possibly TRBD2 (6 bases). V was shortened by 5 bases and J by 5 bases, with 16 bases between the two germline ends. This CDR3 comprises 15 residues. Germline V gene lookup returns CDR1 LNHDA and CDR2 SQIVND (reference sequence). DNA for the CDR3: TGTGCCAGTAGTTCCGGAGGGTGGGGGAACAATGAGCAGTTCTTC. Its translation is CASSSGGWGNNEQFF.

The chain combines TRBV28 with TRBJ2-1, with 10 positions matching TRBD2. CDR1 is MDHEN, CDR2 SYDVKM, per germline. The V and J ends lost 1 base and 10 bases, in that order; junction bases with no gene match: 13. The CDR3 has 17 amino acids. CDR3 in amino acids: CASSLLVLSGTSDEQFF. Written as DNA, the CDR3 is TGTGCCAGCAGTTTATTGGTCTTGTCCGGGACTAGCGACGAGCAGTTCTTC.

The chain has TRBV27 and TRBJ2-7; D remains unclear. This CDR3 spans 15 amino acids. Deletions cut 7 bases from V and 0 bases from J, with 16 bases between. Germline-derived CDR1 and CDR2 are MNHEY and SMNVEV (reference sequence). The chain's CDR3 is CASKAESPNSYEQYF. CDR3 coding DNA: TGTGCCAGCAAGGCGGAGTCCCCCAACTCCTACGAGCAGTACTTC.

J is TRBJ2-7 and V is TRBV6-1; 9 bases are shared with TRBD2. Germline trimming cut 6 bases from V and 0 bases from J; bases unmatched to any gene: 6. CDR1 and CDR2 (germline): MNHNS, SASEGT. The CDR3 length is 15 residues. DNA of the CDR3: TGTGCCAGCAGGGATGGACTAGCGAGCTCCTACGAGCAGTACTTC. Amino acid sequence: CASRDGLASSYEQYF.

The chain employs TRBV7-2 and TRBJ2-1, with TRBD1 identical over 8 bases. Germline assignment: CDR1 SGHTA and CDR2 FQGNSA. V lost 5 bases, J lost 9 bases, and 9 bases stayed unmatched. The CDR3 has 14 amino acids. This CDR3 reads CASSPQGASGEQFF. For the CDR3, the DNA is TGTGCCAGCAGCCCCCAGGGGGCGAGTGGTGAGCAGTTCTTC.

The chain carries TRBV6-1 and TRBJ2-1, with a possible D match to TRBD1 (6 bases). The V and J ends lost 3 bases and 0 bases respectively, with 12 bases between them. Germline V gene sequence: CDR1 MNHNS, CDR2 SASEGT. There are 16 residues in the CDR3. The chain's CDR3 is CASSDAARGSYNEQFF. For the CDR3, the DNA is TGTGCCAGCAGTGATGCAGCCAGGGGCTCCTACAATGAGCAGTTCTTC.

The CDR3: CASSLSSAGAPYNEQFF. CDR3 coding DNA: TGTGCCAGCAGTTTATCTTCAGCGGGGGCCCCATACAATGAGCAGTTCTTC. This chain connects TRBV28 to TRBJ2-1; 8 bases match TRBD2. CDR3 length: 17 amino acids. Losses at the gene ends were 1 base for V and 4 bases for J; bases not matched to a gene: 9. The germline V gene encodes CDR1 MDHEN and CDR2 SYDVKM.

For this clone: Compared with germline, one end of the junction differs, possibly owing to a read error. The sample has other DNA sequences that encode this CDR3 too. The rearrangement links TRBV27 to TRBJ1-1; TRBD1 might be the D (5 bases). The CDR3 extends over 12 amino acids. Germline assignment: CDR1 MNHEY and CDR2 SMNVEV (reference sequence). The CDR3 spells CAIGTGGTEAFF. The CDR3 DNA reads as TGTGCAATTGGGACGGGGGGAACTGAAGCCTTCTTT.

The DNA of the CDR3 is TGTGCCAGCAGCTCACCCCGGACAAGACACATCAATGAGCAGTTCTTC. Its protein product is CASSSPRTRHINEQFF. The J gene is TRBJ2-1, the V gene TRBV7-6; D perhaps matches TRBD1 (5 bases). CDR1 is SGHVS, CDR2 FNYEAQ, per germline. This CDR3 is 16 amino acids long. Trimming took 4 bases from V and 6 from J, leaving 19 bases between them.

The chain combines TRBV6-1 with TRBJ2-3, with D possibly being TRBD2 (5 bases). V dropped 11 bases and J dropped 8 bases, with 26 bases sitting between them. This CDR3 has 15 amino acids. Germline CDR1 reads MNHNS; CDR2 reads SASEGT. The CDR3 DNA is TGTGCCTTAACAGCAACGGTGGTAGCGAAAGCTACGCAGTATTTT. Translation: CALTATVVAKATQYF.